Listed below are T cell receptor beta chains from one sample, sequenced in a study of long-term antiretroviral therapy in people with HIV. The table came from immunoSEQ multiplex PCR; TCRdb's copy has only in-frame clones and leaves some out. The repertoire includes 7,500 to 10,000 clones, about 83% of them detected once, and 9.3% sits in the top ten. Sequenced here: unsorted PBMCs, sampled 0.3 years before starting antiretroviral therapy. The receptors originated from a man aged 30-40 years with HIV. Both conserved end residues are part of each CDR3. A clone size is listed for some rows: how often the clone was seen (once, few, many), or a class if it is expanded.

size | J | V | CDR3
- | TRBJ1-2 | TRBV27 | CASSPGQGGSAYGYTF
- | TRBJ1-1 | TRBV5-8 | CASSLSGQTEAFF
few | TRBJ1-6 | TRBV7-2 | CASSLVWINSPLHF
- | TRBJ2-1 | TRBV7-7 | CASSLGGGREQFF
- | TRBJ2-2 | TRBV27 | CASSSPIGGALFF
- | TRBJ2-3 | TRBV14 | CASSQQSRSTDTQYF
- | TRBJ2-7 | TRBV2 | CASRVDLVHEQYF
- | TRBJ2-1 | TRBV10-3 | CAVYSSYNEQFF
- | TRBJ1-6 | TRBV5-6 | CASSFGNSPLHF
- | TRBJ2-6 | TRBV28 | CASSLAGFAGANVLTF
- | TRBJ2-1 | TRBV5-4 | CASREGLADYNEQFF
- | TRBJ1-2 | TRBV7-9 | CASSAQQGADGYTF
- | TRBJ2-2 | TRBV5-6 | CASSQGLWGFPTSMFF
- | TRBJ1-1 | TRBV5-6 | CASSQIVNTEAFF
- | TRBJ1-1 | TRBV7-2 | CASSLTGGTEAFF
- | TRBJ1-3 | TRBV18 | CASSWLETGNTIYF
- | TRBJ2-3 | TRBV5-4 | CASSWTSGDTDTQYF
- | TRBJ2-2 | TRBV19 | CATRPGTGNTGELFF
- | TRBJ2-7 | TRBV9 | CASSPQAADYYEQYF
once | TRBJ2-2 | TRBV7-6 | CASSLVGSGLTGELFF
- | TRBJ1-4 | TRBV7-9 | CASSSRTGQGLRANEKLFF
- | TRBJ2-5 | TRBV11-2 | CASSLFGVETQYF
- | TRBJ2-4 | TRBV6-6 | CASSYTGREREF
- | TRBJ1-5 | TRBV9 | CASSAGQGNQPQHF
- | TRBJ2-7 | TRBV7-9 | CASSSPGDSGEQYF
- | TRBJ2-7 | TRBV6-1 | CASTRGSGIGQYF
- | TRBJ1-5 | TRBV6-6 | CASTPTGGNQPQHF
few | TRBJ1-2 | TRBV19 | CASSPGTGGYTF
- | TRBJ2-7 | TRBV7-2 | CASSPGGGSSYEQYF
- | TRBJ1-5 | TRBV7-2 | CASSYGQGGGRQPQHF